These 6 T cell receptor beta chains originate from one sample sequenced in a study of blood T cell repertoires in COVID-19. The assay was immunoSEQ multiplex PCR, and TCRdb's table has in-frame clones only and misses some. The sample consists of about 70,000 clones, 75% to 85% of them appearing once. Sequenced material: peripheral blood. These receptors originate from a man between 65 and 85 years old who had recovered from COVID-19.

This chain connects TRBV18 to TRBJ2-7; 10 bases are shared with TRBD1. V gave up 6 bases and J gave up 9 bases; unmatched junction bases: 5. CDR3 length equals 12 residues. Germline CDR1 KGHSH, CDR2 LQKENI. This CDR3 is CASSGQGERQYF. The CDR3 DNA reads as TGTGCCAGCTCCGGACAGGGGGAACGGCAGTACTTC.

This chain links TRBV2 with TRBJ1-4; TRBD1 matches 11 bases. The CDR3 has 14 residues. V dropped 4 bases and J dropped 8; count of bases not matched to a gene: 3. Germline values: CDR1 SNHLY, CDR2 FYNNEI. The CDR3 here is CASSGDRGWEKLFF. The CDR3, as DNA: TGTGCCAGCAGTGGGGACAGGGGGTGGGAAAAACTGTTTTTT.

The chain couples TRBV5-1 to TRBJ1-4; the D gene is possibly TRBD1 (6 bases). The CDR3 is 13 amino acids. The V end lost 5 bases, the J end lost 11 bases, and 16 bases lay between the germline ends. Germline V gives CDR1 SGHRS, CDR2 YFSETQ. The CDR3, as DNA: TGCGCCAGCAGTCAGGACAGCCCTACCAAACTGTTTTTT. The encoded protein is CASSQDSPTKLFF.

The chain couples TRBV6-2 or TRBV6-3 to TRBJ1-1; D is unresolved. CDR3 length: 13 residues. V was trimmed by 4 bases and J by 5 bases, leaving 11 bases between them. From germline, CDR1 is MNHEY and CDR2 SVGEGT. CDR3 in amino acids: CASSFGGWTEAFF. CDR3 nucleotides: TGTGCCAGCAGTTTTGGAGGTTGGACTGAAGCTTTCTTT.

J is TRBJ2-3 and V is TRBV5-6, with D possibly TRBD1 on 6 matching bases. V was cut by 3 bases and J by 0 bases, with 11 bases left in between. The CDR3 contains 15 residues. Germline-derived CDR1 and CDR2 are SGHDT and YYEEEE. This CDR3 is CASSSTGNSTDTQYF. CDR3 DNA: TGTGCCAGCAGCTCCACAGGGAATAGCACAGATACGCAGTATTTT.

CDR3 protein: CATSRQETAKAFF. The DNA for the CDR3 is TGTGCCACCAGCAGACAGGAGACAGCTAAAGCTTTCTTT. V is TRBV15 and J is TRBJ1-1, with D perhaps matching TRBD1 (5 bases). Germline-derived CDR1 and CDR2 are LNHNV and YYDKDF (reference sequence). The CDR3 sequence is 13 residues long. V dropped 2 bases and J dropped 9 bases, with 13 bases sitting between them.